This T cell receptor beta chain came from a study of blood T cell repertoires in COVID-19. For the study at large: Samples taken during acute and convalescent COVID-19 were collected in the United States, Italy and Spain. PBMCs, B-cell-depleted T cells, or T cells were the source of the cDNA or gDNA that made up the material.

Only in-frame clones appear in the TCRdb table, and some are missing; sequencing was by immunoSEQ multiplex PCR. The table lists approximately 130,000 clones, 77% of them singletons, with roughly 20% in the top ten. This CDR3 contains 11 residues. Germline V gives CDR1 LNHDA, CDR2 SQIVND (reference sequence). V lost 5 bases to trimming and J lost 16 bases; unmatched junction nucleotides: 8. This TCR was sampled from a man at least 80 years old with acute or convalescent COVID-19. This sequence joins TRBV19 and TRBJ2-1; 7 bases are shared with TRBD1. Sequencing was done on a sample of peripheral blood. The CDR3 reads CASSRTGEKFF. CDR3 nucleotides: TGTGCCAGTAGTCGAACAGGGGAAAAATTCTTC.